This TCR beta chain was recorded in a study of technical replicates of blood from a few donors. The CDR3 runs to 13 residues. Trimming removed 6 bases at V and 8 bases at J, with 14 bases between. The germline V gene encodes CDR1 SGHVS and CDR2 FNYEAQ. The table came from immunoSEQ multiplex PCR; TCRdb's copy has only in-frame clones and leaves some out. In the table there are more than 65,000 clones, around 95% of which are singletons. The rearrangement links TRBV7-6 to TRBJ2-1; D gene uncertain. This TCR derives from a human donor in good health. The material sequenced was T cells isolated from PBMCs. The CDR3 DNA is TGTGCCAGCAGTTTACGCGTTACTTATGAGCAGTTCTTC. This codes for CASSLRVTYEQFF.